These T cell receptor beta chains were read from a single sample in a study of Ad26.COV2.S vaccination and SARS-CoV-2 variants. The data were produced by immunoSEQ multiplex PCR, yet TCRdb's version contains in-frame clones alone and is incomplete. The sample comprises 350,000 to 500,000 clones, less than 95% of which are singletons, and around 4.2% rests with the top ten. Sequenced material: peripheral blood, taken in a trial of Ad26.COV2.S vaccine versus placebo. These receptors all stem from a person aged 18-60 years who received the Ad26.COV2.S COVID-19 vaccine or a placebo. The conserved cysteine and the conserved F or W are not part of the CDR3 here. The D gene is left open where the match is weak. Rows may omit the clone size; those that give it use once, few, many or a size class.

v_call	j_call	clone_size	d_call	cdr3_aa
TRBV19	TRBJ2-2	once	-	ASSIWGVARRSTGELF
TRBV6-2/TRBV6-3	TRBJ2-7	-	-	ASSNPGVGEQY
TRBV4-1	TRBJ2-1	-	TRBD2	ASSQGGTSGYNEQF
TRBV5-1	TRBJ2-3	-	TRBD2	ASSLDPSGSTDTQY
TRBV7-9	TRBJ2-2	-	-	ASSGQGNTGELF
TRBV30	TRBJ2-1	-	TRBD2	AWSLASGRPNEQF
TRBV27	TRBJ1-4	once	TRBD1	ASSPGQAFLGKLF
TRBV15	TRBJ2-1	-	-	ATSRAIELPGNEQF
TRBV6-2/TRBV6-3	TRBJ1-1	-	-	ASSLLAAEAF
TRBV12-3/TRBV12-4	TRBJ1-6	-	-	ASSLYPDSPLH
TRBV28	TRBJ1-5	-	TRBD1	ASRPDRHQLSNQPQH
TRBV25-1	TRBJ2-5	-	-	ASSVERGETQY
TRBV28	TRBJ1-1	-	-	ASSDDAGGDTEAF
TRBV27	TRBJ1-6	once	-	ASSRGINNSPLH
TRBV2	TRBJ1-1	-	-	ASSGRLPNTEAF
TRBV5-6	TRBJ1-1	once	-	ASSLDWSTEAF
TRBV7-9	TRBJ1-2	-	TRBD1	ASNESRDRDGYT
TRBV28	TRBJ2-7	-	TRBD1	ASSSGDRDYEQY
TRBV7-2	TRBJ2-3	-	-	ASSKRAGQDTQY
TRBV3-1/TRBV3-2	TRBJ1-1	-	-	ASSQMGITEAF
TRBV7-8	TRBJ2-2	-	TRBD2	ASRPSGFNTGELF
TRBV7-9	TRBJ2-3	-	-	ASSAAFGRRGTDTQY
TRBV5-6	TRBJ2-7	once	TRBD1	ASSLIDRVAYEQY
TRBV7-3	TRBJ2-7	-	-	ASSSTGRASEQY
TRBV11-2	TRBJ2-1	-	TRBD2	ASSSRTSGWNNEQF
TRBV6-2/TRBV6-3	TRBJ2-5	-	TRBD1	ASSYVGQGPQETQY
TRBV13	TRBJ2-3	-	TRBD2	ASSPINSGGTQY
TRBV24-1	TRBJ2-1	-	TRBD2	ATSDTLLSSGKYNEQF
TRBV7-8	TRBJ2-2	-	-	ASNPVVGAAGELF
TRBV7-2	TRBJ2-7	-	-	ASSLAPDTTYEQY
TRBV28	TRBJ2-3	-	-	ASSLSGDLGTDTQY
TRBV6-2/TRBV6-3	TRBJ2-7	-	TRBD2	ASSPTASGNYEQY
TRBV7-2	TRBJ2-7	-	TRBD1	ASSLGTGYEQY
TRBV27	TRBJ2-1	-	-	ASSFGWERNEQF
TRBV10-3	TRBJ2-3	-	TRBD2	AISESTSGVSDTQY
TRBV21-1	TRBJ2-7	once	-	ASSKVVRDRDYEQY
TRBV3-1/TRBV3-2	TRBJ2-3	-	TRBD2	ASTPQREIIDTQY
TRBV7-6	TRBJ2-1	-	-	ASSLASSSYNEQF
TRBV29-1	TRBJ2-5	-	-	SVTDEGPEYQETQY
TRBV10-3	TRBJ1-5	-	-	AISEPGGTGPMEPQH
TRBV28	TRBJ2-4	-	-	ALSSAGLAKNIQY
TRBV7-9	TRBJ2-1	-	TRBD2	ASSLGALAGLGHEQF
TRBV7-2	TRBJ2-3	-	-	ASSYKGGATDTQY
TRBV9	TRBJ2-2	-	-	ASSVESGTHPNTGELF
TRBV7-9	TRBJ2-3	few	-	ASSSMWVGDTQY